The 10 T cell receptor beta chains in this list originate from one sample, sequenced in a study of technical replicates of blood from a handful of donors. Profiling relied on immunoSEQ multiplex PCR, and the TCRdb table lists in-frame clones only, not all of them. The data show tens of thousands of clones, roughly 98% seen once. Sequences were obtained from T cells isolated from PBMCs. The receptor set was obtained from a human donor in good health.

This rearrangement joins TRBV5-8 to TRBJ2-7, with D unclear. V was pared by 1 base and J by 2 bases, with 7 bases between. CDR1 and CDR2 (germline): SGHTS, YDEGEE. This CDR3 comprises 13 residues. This chain's CDR3 is CASSLLLAYEQYF. The CDR3 region has the DNA TGTGCCAGCAGCTTGTTACTGGCCTACGAGCAGTACTTC.

This clone has only one observation. The chain joins TRBV18 to TRBJ2-7, with D hard to call. Germline V CDR1 and CDR2: KGHSH, LQKENI. The CDR3 runs 12 residues. Between the trimmed V and J ends, which lost 2 bases and 5 bases, there was a span of 7 bases. CDR3 bases: TGTGCCAGCTCACCAGCGTCGGACGAGCAGTACTTC. This encodes CASSPASDEQYF.

The chain has TRBV6-5 and TRBJ2-7, with unresolved D. There are 14 residues in the CDR3. The V end lost 6 bases, the J end lost 1 base, and 13 bases lay between the germline ends. In germline, CDR1 is MNHEY, CDR2 SVGAGI. The CDR3 region has the DNA TGTGCCAGCAGACCGAACCTAGGATCCTACGAGCAGTACTTC. Residues: CASRPNLGSYEQYF.

The chain employs TRBV18 and TRBJ2-7; a weak D match, TRBD2 (6 bases). Trimming took off 1 base at V and 6 bases at J, with 16 bases between the two ends. The CDR3 has 15 residues. Germline V CDR1 and CDR2: KGHSH, LQKENI. CDR3 amino acids: CASSPLGIAASEQYF. The DNA of the CDR3 is TGTGCCAGCTCACCACTCGGGATAGCGGCCTCCGAGCAGTACTTC.

The chain couples TRBV2 to TRBJ1-3; D call uncertain. Germline V gene sequence: CDR1 SNHLY, CDR2 FYNNEI. The V gene lost 11 bases and the J gene lost 0 bases, with 11 bases spanning the gap. The CDR3 is made up of 13 amino acids. The DNA of the CDR3 is TGTGCCTCCCGCCGGGTCTCTGGAAACACCATATATTTT. Its translation is CASRRVSGNTIYF.

V is TRBV5-1 and J is TRBJ2-1; D uncertain. This CDR3 contains 13 residues. V lost 0 bases, J lost 8 bases, and 9 bases lay in between. CDR1 and CDR2 from the germline V gene are SGHRS and YFSETQ. For the CDR3, the DNA is TGCGCCAGCAGCTTGGGCCGCCGGGATGAGCAGTTCTTC. Its translation is CASSLGRRDEQFF.

The V call is TRBV2, the J call TRBJ1-1, with 7 positions matching TRBD1. Germline V lookup: CDR1 SNHLY, CDR2 FYNNEI. This CDR3 has 14 amino acids. With V trimmed by 6 bases and J by 3 bases, 7 bases remained unmatched. For the CDR3, the DNA is TGTGCCAGCAGACAGGGGACCCCTTACACTGAAGCTTTCTTT. Protein: CASRQGTPYTEAFF.

The genes are TRBV11-2 and TRBJ1-1; D is uncertain. Germline values: CDR1 SGHAT, CDR2 FQNNGV. V lost 3 bases and J 1 base, leaving 9 bases between the germline ends. This CDR3 is 14 amino acids long. The CDR3 protein is CASSFQAGNTEAFF. DNA of the CDR3: TGTGCCAGCAGCTTCCAGGCCGGGAACACTGAAGCTTTCTTT.

The rearrangement uses TRBV21-1 and TRBJ2-1; TRBD1 reflects the table's D call only, with no check against the DNA. TRBV21-1 is a listed pseudogene. This CDR3 has 15 residues. CDR3 nucleotides: TGTGCCAGCACCCCGGACAGGGAGGCCTACAATGAGCAGTTCTTC. Translation gives CASTPDREAYNEQFF.

V is TRBV11-2 and J is TRBJ1-1; D not certain. Germline loops: CDR1 SGHAT, CDR2 FQNNGV. This CDR3 is 18 amino acids long. Trimming shortened V by 2 bases and J by 4 bases, and 23 bases separated the two germline ends. In DNA, the CDR3 is TGTGCCAGCAGCTTAATATTAGGAGTGGGGTTCGAGGGCACTGAAGCTTTCTTT. This codes for CASSLILGVGFEGTEAFF.